The 25 T cell receptor beta chains listed next were all sequenced from one sample in a study of vaccination effects on CD4 cells after COVID-19. Some clones are missing from TCRdb's copy, which holds only in-frame ones; the method was immunoSEQ multiplex PCR. In the table there are under 65,000 clones, over 75% of which are singletons. No antigen has been assigned to these receptors. Antigen-specific CD4+ T cells expanded by the ViraFEST assay with viral peptide pools were then sequenced. Subsequent to less than 13 days of culture, CD4+ T cells were isolated. This specimen consisted of CD4+ T cells from PBMCs cultured with HCoV-229E spike peptides, obtained before COVID-19 vaccination. These receptors were collected from a human donor who received a COVID-19 vaccine.

J is TRBJ2-5 and V is TRBV24-1; D could derive from TRBD1 or TRBD2 (5 bases each). Germline V gene lookup returns CDR1 KGHDR and CDR2 SFDVKD. The V end was cut by 2 bases, the J end by 9 bases, with 15 bases between. The CDR3 has 14 amino acids. The CDR3 region is CATSDSRGPAPQYF. CDR3 DNA sequence: TGTGCCACCAGTGATTCACGGGGACCCGCCCCCCAGTACTTC.

This chain uses TRBV6-5 with TRBJ2-1; 9 nucleotides agree with TRBD2. Germline V lookup: CDR1 MNHEY, CDR2 SVGAGI. This CDR3 spans 15 amino acids. The ends lost 2 bases at V and 3 bases at J; junction bases unmatched: 2. In nucleotides, the CDR3 is TGTGCCAGCAGTTACGCGGGGGGGGTCTACAATGAGCAGTTCTTC. Its protein product is CASSYAGGVYNEQFF.

The chain is built from TRBV5-1 and TRBJ1-4; D might be TRBD1 (6 bases). The CDR3 is 14 residues long. Germline-derived CDR1 and CDR2 are SGHRS and YFSETQ. Trimming pared 2 bases from V and 8 bases from J, leaving 13 bases between. The CDR3, as DNA: TGCGCCAGCAGCTTAATAGGGGGAGAGGAAAAACTGTTTTTT. This gives the protein CASSLIGGEEKLFF.

This clone was recorded a few times. The J gene is TRBJ1-1, the V gene TRBV10-2; D possibly corresponds to TRBD1 (5 bases). Germline CDR1 is WSHSY and CDR2 is SAAADI. CDR3 size: 14 residues. Deletions cut 7 bases from V and 0 bases from J, with 12 bases between. The CDR3 coding sequence is TGCGCCAGCAAGGTTCGGGGGATGAACACTGAAGCTTTCTTT. Translation: CASKVRGMNTEAFF.

The chain has TRBV4-3 and TRBJ2-1, with D possibly being TRBD1 (5 bases). The CDR3 consists of 13 residues. The germline gives CDR1 LGHNA, CDR2 YSLEER. V was cut by 2 bases and J by 4 bases, with 6 bases left in between. CDR3 bases: TGCGCCAGCAGCCAACCAGGGTACAATGAGCAGTTCTTC. This translates into CASSQPGYNEQFF.

This sequence joins TRBV30 and TRBJ2-3; TRBD2 might be the D (6 bases). The CDR3 has 15 residues. Between the trimmed V and J ends, which lost 2 bases and 0 bases, there was a span of 12 bases. CDR1 is GTSNPN, CDR2 SVGIG, per germline (reference sequence). The CDR3 DNA reads as TGTGCCTGGAGTCTAATGGCGGGGAGCACAGATACGCAGTATTTT. Protein product: CAWSLMAGSTDTQYF.

This chain connects TRBV11-2 to TRBJ1-1, with 7 bases aligning to TRBD1. This CDR3 spans 17 amino acids. Germline V CDR1 and CDR2: SGHAT, FQNNGV. J gave up 4 bases and V 0 bases, and 11 bases lay outside the gene matches. The CDR3 coding sequence is TGTGCCAGCAGCTTAGATACGTACAGGGGAGGGGGCACTGAAGCTTTCTTT. Protein: CASSLDTYRGGGTEAFF. Drawing the rest from reference TRBV11-2 and TRBJ1-1, the complete variable domain is EAGVAQSPRYKIIEKRQSVAFWCNPISGHATLYWYQQILGQGPKLLIQFQNNGVVDDSQLPKDRFSAERLKGVDSTLKIQPAKLEDSAVYLCASSLDTYRGGGTEAFFGQGTRLTVV.

The chain is built from TRBV5-1 and TRBJ2-7; D is unclear. This CDR3 is 14 amino acids long. CDR1 SGHRS and CDR2 YFSETQ come from the germline V gene. Trimming took 0 bases from V and 1 from J, leaving 8 bases between them. CDR3 DNA: TGCGCCAGCAGCTTGGCCCCGGGTTCCTACGAGCAGTACGTC. Translated, it gives CASSLAPGSYEQYV.

This chain uses TRBV7-9 with TRBJ2-3; 9 nucleotides line up with TRBD2. The CDR3 sequence is 17 residues long. In germline, CDR1 is SEHNR, CDR2 FQNEAQ (reference sequence). With 4 bases clipped from V and 2 bases from J, the junction kept 10 bases outside the gene matches. Here the CDR3 DNA reads TGTGCCAGCAGCTGGCCTTTGCGGGGGGGCCCCACAGATACGCAGTATTTT. Translated: CASSWPLRGGPTDTQYF.

The V call is TRBV19, the J call TRBJ1-2; D is unclear. The CDR3 sequence is 16 residues long. Germline V gene sequence: CDR1 LNHDA, CDR2 SQIVND (reference sequence). Trimming left V 2 bases short and J 2 bases short, with 15 bases between. CDR3 sequence: CASSILLGSTNYGYTF. In DNA form, the CDR3 reads TGTGCCAGTAGTATACTCCTCGGCAGCACGAACTATGGCTACACCTTC.

The chain combines TRBV7-9 with TRBJ2-3; 8 nucleotides line up with TRBD2. The junction had 5 bases not matched to a gene; V was cut back by 1 base and J by 2 bases. Germline CDR1 and CDR2: SEHNR and FQNEAQ (reference sequence). This CDR3 comprises 16 residues. The CDR3 bases are TGTGCCAGCAGCTTAGGGGCGGGGGGAGCCACAGATACGCAGTATTTT. It specifies CASSLGAGGATDTQYF.

This clone occurred once. The CDR3: CASSVEGDSAEKLFF. As DNA, the CDR3 is TGTGCCAGCAGCGTAGAAGGGGACAGCGCTGAAAAACTGTTTTTT. The chain has TRBV9 and TRBJ1-4; 7 positions match TRBD1. V lost 0 bases, J lost 7 bases, and 6 bases stayed unmatched. Per the germline V gene, CDR1 is SGDLS and CDR2 is YYNGEE. The CDR3 spans 15 residues.

The chain carries TRBV11-3 and TRBJ2-2; D possibly matches TRBD1 or TRBD2 (6 bases each). The CDR3 runs to 12 residues. V was shortened by 9 bases and J by 2 bases, with 7 bases between the two germline ends. Per the germline V gene, CDR1 is SGHNT and CDR2 is YENEEA. In DNA form, the CDR3 reads TGTGCCAGGGGGGGCAACACCGGGGAGCTGTTTTTT. Encoded protein: CARGGNTGELFF.

J is TRBJ1-1 and V is TRBV19, with 8 positions matching TRBD1. Germline V gene data show CDR1 as LNHDA and CDR2 as SQIVND (reference sequence). The CDR3 length is 13 residues. Trimming cost V 5 bases and J 4 bases; bases outside gene matches: 3. The CDR3 sequence is CASSYGQGTEAFF. The CDR3 DNA sequence: TGTGCCAGTAGTTACGGACAGGGCACTGAAGCTTTCTTT.

The chain is built from TRBV14 and TRBJ1-1, with D possibly matching TRBD1 (6 bases). The germline CDR1 and CDR2 sequences are SGHDN and FVKESK. This CDR3 region has 13 residues. V gave up 4 bases and J gave up 0 bases, with 6 bases separating them. This CDR3 is CASSRQVNTEAFF. The CDR3 DNA reads TGTGCCAGCAGCCGACAGGTGAACACTGAAGCTTTCTTT.

The J gene is TRBJ1-2, the V gene TRBV2, with TRBD1 as a possible D gene (6 bases). Germline assignment: CDR1 SNHLY and CDR2 FYNNEI. V lost 1 base and J lost 6, with 12 bases in between. This CDR3 is built from 14 residues. The CDR3 loop reads CASSEGTGANGYTF. CDR3 DNA sequence: TGTGCCAGCAGTGAAGGGACGGGGGCGAATGGCTACACCTTC.

This clone came up a few times. This chain joins TRBV28 and TRBJ1-2, with D perhaps TRBD1 (5 bases). Between the trimmed V and J ends, which lost 7 bases and 5 bases, there was a span of 17 bases. The CDR3 has 14 residues. The germline V gene has CDR1 MDHEN and CDR2 SYDVKM. Here the CDR3 DNA reads TGTGCCAGCACCGCCGGGGGAGGACTATATGGCTACACCTTC. Protein: CASTAGGGLYGYTF.

The rearrangement links TRBV7-9 to TRBJ1-2; D is ambiguous. Trimming shortened V by 5 bases and J by 0 bases, and 4 bases separated the two germline ends. The length of the CDR3 is 12 residues. The V gene's germline CDR1 is SEHNR and CDR2 FQNEAQ (reference sequence). CDR3 sequence reads: CASSGANYGYTF. DNA for the CDR3: TGTGCCAGCAGCGGCGCTAACTATGGCTACACCTTC.

V gene TRBV2 combines with J gene TRBJ2-5; 8 bases line up with TRBD2. The V segment lost 7 bases and the J segment 5 bases; nucleotides outside the gene matches: 6. The CDR3 covers 13 residues. Germline lookup yields CDR1 SNHLY and CDR2 FYNNEI. CDR3 region: CASKGTREETQYF. CDR3 coding DNA: TGTGCCAGCAAGGGGACTAGGGAGGAGACCCAGTACTTC.

The chain combines TRBV20-1 with TRBJ1-2; no clear D gene. CDR1 and CDR2 (germline): DFQATT, SNEGSKA (reference sequence). V was cut by 3 bases and J by 5 bases, with 4 bases left in between. The CDR3 contains 10 residues. The CDR3 bases are TGCAGTGCTAGGGGTTATGGCTACACCTTC. Its translation is CSARGYGYTF.

The V gene is TRBV20-1, the J gene TRBJ2-2; 10 nucleotides line up with TRBD2. V gave up 3 bases and J gave up 4 bases; unmatched junction bases: 5. The CDR3 covers 15 residues. Germline V gene lookup returns CDR1 DFQATT and CDR2 SNEGSKA (reference sequence). CDR3 region: CSASSGGSFTGELFF. CDR3 in DNA: TGCAGTGCTAGTAGCGGGGGGTCTTTCACCGGGGAGCTGTTTTTT.

The chain employs TRBV5-1 and TRBJ2-3, with D unresolved. CDR1 and CDR2 (germline): SGHRS, YFSETQ. V lost 2 bases to trimming and J lost 2 bases, with 9 bases between them. The CDR3 totals 14 residues. CDR3: CASSLTIFTDTQYF. Here the CDR3 DNA reads TGCGCCAGCAGCTTAACTATCTTCACAGATACGCAGTATTTT. Based on the CDR3 plus reference TRBV5-1 and TRBJ2-3, the full variable domain is KAGVTQTPRYLIKTRGQQVTLSCSPISGHRSVSWYQQTPGQGLQFLFEYFSETQRNKGNFPGRFSGRQFSNSRSEMNVSTLELGDSALYLCASSLTIFTDTQYFGPGTRLTVL.

This rearrangement joins TRBV18 to TRBJ1-5; a weak D match, TRBD1 (5 bases). Germline V lookup: CDR1 KGHSH, CDR2 LQKENI. The V end was cut by 4 bases, the J end by 3 bases, with 10 bases between. The CDR3 is 14 amino acids. CDR3 loop: CASSLDTFNQPQHF. CDR3 DNA sequence: TGTGCCAGCTCACTGGACACATTCAATCAGCCCCAGCATTTT.

The rearrangement uses TRBV27 and TRBJ2-5, with 12 nucleotides matching TRBD1. The CDR3 contains 16 residues. Germline V gives CDR1 MNHEY, CDR2 SMNVEV (reference sequence). J gave up 6 bases and V 4 bases, and 9 bases lay outside the gene matches. The CDR3: CASSSPGTGGAKTQYF. CDR3 coding DNA: TGTGCCAGCAGTTCCCCCGGGACAGGGGGCGCAAAGACCCAGTACTTC.

This chain links TRBV10-1 with TRBJ2-5; D perhaps matches TRBD2 (6 bases). V lost 3 bases and J 2 bases, leaving 10 bases between the germline ends. CDR1 WNHNN and CDR2 SYGVQD come from the germline V gene (reference sequence). The CDR3 is made up of 14 amino acids. The CDR3 region has the DNA TGCGCCAGCAGTGATGGGGGGATACAAGAGACCCAGTACTTC. Translated, it gives CASSDGGIQETQYF.